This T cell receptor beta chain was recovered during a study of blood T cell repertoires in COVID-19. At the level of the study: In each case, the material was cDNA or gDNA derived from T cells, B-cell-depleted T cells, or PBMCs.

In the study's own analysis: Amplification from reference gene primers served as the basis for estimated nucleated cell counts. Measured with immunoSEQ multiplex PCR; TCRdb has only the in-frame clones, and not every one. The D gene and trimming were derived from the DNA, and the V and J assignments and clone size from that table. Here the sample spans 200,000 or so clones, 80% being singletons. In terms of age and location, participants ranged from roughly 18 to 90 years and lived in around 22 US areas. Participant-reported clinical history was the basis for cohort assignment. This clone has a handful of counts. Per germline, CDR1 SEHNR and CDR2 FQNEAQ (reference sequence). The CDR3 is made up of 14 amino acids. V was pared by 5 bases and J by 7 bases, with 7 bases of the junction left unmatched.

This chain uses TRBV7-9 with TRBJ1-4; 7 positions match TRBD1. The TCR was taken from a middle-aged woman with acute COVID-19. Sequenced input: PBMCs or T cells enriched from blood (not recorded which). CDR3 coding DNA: TGTGCCAGCAGCCCGACCGACAGGGCTGAAAAACTGTTTTTT. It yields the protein CASSPTDRAEKLFF.